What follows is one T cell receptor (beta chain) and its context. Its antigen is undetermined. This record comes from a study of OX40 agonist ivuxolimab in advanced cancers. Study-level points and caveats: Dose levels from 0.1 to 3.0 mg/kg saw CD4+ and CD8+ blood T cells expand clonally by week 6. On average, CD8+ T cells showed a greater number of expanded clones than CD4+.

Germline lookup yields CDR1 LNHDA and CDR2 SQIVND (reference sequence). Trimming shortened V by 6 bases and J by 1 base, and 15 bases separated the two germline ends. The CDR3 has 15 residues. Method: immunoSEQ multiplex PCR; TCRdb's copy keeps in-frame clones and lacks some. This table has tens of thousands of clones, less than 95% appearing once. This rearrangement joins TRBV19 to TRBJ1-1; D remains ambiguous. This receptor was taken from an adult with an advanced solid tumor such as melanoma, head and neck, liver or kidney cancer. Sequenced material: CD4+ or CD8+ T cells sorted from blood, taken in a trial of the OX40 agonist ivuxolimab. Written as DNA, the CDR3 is TGTGCCAGTAGCCCCGCCCGGGTCGGGAACACTGAAGCTTTCTTT. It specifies CASSPARVGNTEAFF.